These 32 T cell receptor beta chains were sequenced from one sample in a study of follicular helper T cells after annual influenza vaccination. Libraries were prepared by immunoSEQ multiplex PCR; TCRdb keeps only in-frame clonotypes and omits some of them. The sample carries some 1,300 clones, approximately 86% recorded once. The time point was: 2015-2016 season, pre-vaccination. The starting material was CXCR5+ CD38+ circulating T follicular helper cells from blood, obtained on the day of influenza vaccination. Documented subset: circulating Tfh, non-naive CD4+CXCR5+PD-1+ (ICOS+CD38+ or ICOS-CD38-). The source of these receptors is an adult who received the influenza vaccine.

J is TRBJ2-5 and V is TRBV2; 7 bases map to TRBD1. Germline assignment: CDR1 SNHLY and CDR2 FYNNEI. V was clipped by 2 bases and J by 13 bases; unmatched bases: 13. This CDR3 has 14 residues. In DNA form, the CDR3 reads TGTGCCAGCAGTGAAAATGACCTCAGACAGGGTCGGTACTTC. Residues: CASSENDLRQGRYF.

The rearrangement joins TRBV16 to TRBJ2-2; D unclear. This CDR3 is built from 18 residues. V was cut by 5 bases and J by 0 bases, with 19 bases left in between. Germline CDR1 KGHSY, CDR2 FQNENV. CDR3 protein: CASSSLPARRTNTGELFF. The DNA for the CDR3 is TGTGCCAGCAGCTCCCTCCCGGCGAGGAGAACGAACACCGGGGAGCTGTTTTTT.

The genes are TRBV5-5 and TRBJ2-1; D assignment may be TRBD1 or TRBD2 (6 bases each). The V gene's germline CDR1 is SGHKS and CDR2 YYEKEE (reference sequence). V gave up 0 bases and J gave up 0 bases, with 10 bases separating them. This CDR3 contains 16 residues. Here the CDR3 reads CASSLVGGYSYNEQFF. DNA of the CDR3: TGTGCCAGCAGCTTGGTGGGGGGCTACTCCTACAATGAGCAGTTCTTC.

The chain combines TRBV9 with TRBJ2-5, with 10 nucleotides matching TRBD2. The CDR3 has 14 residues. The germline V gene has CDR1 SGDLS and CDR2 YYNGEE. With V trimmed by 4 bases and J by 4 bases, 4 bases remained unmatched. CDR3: CASSTSGVGETQYF. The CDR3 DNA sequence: TGTGCCAGCAGCACTAGCGGGGTTGGAGAGACCCAGTACTTC.

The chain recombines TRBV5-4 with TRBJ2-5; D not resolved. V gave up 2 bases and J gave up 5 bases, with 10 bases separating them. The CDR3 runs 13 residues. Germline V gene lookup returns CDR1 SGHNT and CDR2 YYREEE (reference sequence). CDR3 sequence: CASSFNHGETQYF. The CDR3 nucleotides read TGTGCCAGCAGCTTCAACCACGGGGAGACCCAGTACTTC.

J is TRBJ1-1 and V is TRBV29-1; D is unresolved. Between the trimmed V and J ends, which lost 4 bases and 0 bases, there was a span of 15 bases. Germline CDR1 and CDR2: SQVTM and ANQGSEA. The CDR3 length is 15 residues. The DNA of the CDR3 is TGCAGCGTTGCCGCGCGGGGTCAGTTGAACACTGAAGCTTTCTTT. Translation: CSVAARGQLNTEAFF.

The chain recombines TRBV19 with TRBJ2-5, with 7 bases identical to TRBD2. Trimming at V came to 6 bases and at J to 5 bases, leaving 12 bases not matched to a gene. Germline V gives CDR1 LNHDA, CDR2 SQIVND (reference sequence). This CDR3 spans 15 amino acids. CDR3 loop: CASSPFPSRGETQYF. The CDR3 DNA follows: TGTGCCAGTAGCCCCTTCCCATCGCGGGGGGAGACCCAGTACTTC.

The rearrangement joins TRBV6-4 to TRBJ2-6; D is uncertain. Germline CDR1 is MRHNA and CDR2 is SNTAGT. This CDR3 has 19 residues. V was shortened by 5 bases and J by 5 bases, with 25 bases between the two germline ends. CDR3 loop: CASSKPYSQRQSRANVLTF. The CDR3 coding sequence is TGTGCCAGCAGTAAACCGTACTCACAACGACAAAGTCGGGCCAACGTCCTGACTTTC.

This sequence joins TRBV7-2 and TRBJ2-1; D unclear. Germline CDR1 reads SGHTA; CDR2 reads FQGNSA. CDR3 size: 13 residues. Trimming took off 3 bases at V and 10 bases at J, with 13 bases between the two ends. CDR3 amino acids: CASSFQSSGEQFF. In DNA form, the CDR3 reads TGTGCCAGCAGCTTTCAAAGCTCCGGCGAGCAGTTCTTC. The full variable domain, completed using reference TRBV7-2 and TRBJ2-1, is GAGVSQSPSNKVTEKGKDVELRCDPISGHTALYWYRQSLGQGLEFLIYFQGNSAPDKSGLPSDRFSAERTGGSVSTLTIQRTQQEDSAVYLCASSFQSSGEQFFGPGTRLTVL.

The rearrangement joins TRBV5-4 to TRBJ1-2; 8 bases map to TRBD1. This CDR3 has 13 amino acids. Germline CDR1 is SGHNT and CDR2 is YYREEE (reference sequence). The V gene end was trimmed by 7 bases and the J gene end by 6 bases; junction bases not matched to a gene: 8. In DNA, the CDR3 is TGTGCCAGCGGAGAGGGACAGGCGGATGGCTACACCTTC. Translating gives CASGEGQADGYTF.

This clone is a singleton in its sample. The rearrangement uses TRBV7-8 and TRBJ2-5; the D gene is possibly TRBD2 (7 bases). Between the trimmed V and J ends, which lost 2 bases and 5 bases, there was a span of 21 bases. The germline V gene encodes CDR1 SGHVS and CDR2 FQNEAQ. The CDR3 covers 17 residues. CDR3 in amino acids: CASSLFNMRGRGETQYF. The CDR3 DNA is TGTGCCAGCAGCTTATTTAATATGCGGGGGCGCGGGGAGACCCAGTACTTC.

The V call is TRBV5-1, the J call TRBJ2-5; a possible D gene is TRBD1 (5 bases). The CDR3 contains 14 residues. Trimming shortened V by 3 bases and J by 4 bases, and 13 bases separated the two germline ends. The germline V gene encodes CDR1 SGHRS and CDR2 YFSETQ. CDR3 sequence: CASSYRGAGETQYF. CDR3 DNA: TGCGCCAGCAGCTACCGTGGGGCAGGAGAGACCCAGTACTTC.

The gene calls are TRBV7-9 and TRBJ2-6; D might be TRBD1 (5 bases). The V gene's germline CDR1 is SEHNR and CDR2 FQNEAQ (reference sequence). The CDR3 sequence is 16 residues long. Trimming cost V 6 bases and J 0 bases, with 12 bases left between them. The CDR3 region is CASRSGQRSGANVLTF. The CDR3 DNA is TGTGCCAGCAGATCCGGACAACGCTCTGGGGCCAACGTCCTGACTTTC.

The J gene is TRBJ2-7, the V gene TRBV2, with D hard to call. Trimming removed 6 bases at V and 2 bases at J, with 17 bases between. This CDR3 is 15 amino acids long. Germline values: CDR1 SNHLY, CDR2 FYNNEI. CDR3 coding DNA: TGTGCCAGCAGCAAGGATGCCACCAAGGCCTACGAGCAGTACTTC. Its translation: CASSKDATKAYEQYF.

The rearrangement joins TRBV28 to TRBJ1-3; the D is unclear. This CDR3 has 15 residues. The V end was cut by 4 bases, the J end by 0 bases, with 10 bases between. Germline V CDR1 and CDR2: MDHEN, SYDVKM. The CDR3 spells CASSSPLLSGNTIYF. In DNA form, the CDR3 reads TGTGCCAGCAGTTCGCCCCTGCTCTCTGGAAACACCATATATTTT. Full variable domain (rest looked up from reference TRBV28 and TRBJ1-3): DVKVTQSSRYLVKRTGEKVFLECVQDMDHENMFWYRQDPGLGLRLIYFSYDVKMKEKGDIPEGYSVSREKKERFSLILESASTNQTSMYLCASSSPLLSGNTIYFGEGSWLTVV.

CDR3 residues: CASSSSQADTQYF. For the CDR3, the DNA is TGTGCCAGCAGCTCCAGTCAGGCAGATACGCAGTATTTT. This chain links TRBV7-2 with TRBJ2-3; D uncertain. The ends were cut back, 4 bases at V and 4 bases at J, with 9 bases in the middle. Germline V lookup: CDR1 SGHTA, CDR2 FQGNSA. The CDR3 has 13 amino acids.

The CDR3 region has the DNA TGTGCCACCCCACAAGTGGGGACAGGTAGCACCTACAATGAGCAGTTCTTC. Translating it yields CATPQVGTGSTYNEQFF. The V call is TRBV5-4, the J call TRBJ2-1, with 8 nucleotides matching TRBD1. With V trimmed by 9 bases and J by 2 bases, 16 bases remained unmatched. This CDR3 spans 17 amino acids. Germline-derived CDR1 and CDR2 are SGHNT and YYREEE (reference sequence).

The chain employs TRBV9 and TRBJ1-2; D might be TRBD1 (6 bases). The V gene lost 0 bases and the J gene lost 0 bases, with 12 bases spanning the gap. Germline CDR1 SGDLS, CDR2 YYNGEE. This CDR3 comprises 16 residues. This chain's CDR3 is CASSVAGATSNYGYTF. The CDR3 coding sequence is TGTGCCAGCAGCGTAGCGGGGGCTACCTCTAACTATGGCTACACCTTC.

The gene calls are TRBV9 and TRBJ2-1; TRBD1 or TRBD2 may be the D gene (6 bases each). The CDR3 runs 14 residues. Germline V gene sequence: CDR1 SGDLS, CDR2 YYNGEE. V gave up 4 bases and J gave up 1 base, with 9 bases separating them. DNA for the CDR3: TGTGCCAGCAGCCCGGGGGCTTCCTACAATGAGCAGTTCTTC. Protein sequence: CASSPGASYNEQFF.

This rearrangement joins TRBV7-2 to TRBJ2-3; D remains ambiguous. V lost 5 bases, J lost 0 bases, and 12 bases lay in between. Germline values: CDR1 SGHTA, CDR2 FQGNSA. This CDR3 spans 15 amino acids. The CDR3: CASSEFGVSTDTQYF. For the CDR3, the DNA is TGTGCCAGCAGCGAATTTGGGGTTAGCACAGATACGCAGTATTTT.

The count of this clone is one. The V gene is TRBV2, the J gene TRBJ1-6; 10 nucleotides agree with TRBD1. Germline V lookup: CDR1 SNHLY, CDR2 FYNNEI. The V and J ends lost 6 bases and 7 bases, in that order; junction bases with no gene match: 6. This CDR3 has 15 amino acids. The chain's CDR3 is CASRPGTGENSPLHF. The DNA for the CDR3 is TGTGCCAGCAGGCCAGGGACAGGGGAGAATTCACCCCTCCACTTT.

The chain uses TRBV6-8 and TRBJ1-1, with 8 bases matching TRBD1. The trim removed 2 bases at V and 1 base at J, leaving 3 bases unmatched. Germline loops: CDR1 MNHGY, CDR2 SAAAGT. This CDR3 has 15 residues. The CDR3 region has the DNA TGTGCCAGCAGTTACGGTGGACAGGGGAACACTGAAGCTTTCTTT. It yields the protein CASSYGGQGNTEAFF.

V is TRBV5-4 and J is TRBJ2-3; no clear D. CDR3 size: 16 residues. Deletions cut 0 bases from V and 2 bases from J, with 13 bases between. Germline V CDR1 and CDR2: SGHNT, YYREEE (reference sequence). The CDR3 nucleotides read TGTGCCAGCAGCTTGGAGCCTGGAGCCCCCACAGATACGCAGTATTTT. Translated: CASSLEPGAPTDTQYF. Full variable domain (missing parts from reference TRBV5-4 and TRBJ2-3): ETGVTQSPTHLIKTRGQQVTLRCSSQSGHNTVSWYQQALGQGPQFIFQYYREEENGRGNFPPRFSGLQFPNYSSELNVNALELDDSALYLCASSLEPGAPTDTQYFGPGTRLTVL.

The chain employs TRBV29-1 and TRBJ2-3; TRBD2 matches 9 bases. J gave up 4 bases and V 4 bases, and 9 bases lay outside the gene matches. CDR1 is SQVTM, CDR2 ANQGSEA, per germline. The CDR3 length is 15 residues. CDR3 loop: CSVVLLAGMADTQYF. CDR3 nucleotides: TGCAGCGTTGTGTTGCTAGCGGGGATGGCAGATACGCAGTATTTT.

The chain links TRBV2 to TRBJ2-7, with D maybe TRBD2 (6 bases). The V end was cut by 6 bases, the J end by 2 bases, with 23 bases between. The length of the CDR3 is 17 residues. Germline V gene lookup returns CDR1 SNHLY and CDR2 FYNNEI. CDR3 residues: CASRSREQGPKAYEQYF. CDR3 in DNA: TGTGCCAGCAGATCCCGGGAGCAGGGACCGAAAGCCTACGAGCAGTACTTC.

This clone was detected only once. CDR3 in DNA: TGTGCCAGCAGCACCGGGACAGGCTATGAAAAACTGTTTTTT. Protein: CASSTGTGYEKLFF. The gene calls are TRBV5-5 and TRBJ1-4, with 8 bases matching TRBD1. The CDR3 consists of 14 residues. V trimming: 4 bases; J trimming: 6 bases; junction bases outside the gene matches: 5. The germline gives CDR1 SGHKS, CDR2 YYEKEE (reference sequence).

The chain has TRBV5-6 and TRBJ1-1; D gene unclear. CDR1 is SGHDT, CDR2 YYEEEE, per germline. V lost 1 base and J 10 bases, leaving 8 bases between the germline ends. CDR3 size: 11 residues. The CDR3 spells CASSLKRIAFF. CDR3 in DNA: TGTGCCAGCAGCTTGAAACGGATAGCTTTCTTT.

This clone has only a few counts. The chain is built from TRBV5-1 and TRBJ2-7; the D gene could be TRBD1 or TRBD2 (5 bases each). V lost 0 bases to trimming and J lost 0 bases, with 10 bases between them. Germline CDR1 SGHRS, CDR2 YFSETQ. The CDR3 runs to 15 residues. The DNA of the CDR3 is TGCGCCAGCAGCTTGGTTGGGGGACCCTCCTACGAGCAGTACTTC. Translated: CASSLVGGPSYEQYF.

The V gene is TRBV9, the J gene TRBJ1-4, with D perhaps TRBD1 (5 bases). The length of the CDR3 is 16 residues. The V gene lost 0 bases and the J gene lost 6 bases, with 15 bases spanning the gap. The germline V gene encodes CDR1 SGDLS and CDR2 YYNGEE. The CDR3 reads CASSVGPGTGDEKLFF. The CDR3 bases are TGTGCCAGCAGCGTAGGGCCGGGGACCGGGGATGAAAAACTGTTTTTT.

This CDR3 reads CASSKIPGSRSAEKLFF. For the CDR3, the DNA is TGTGCCAGCAGCAAGATTCCTGGGTCACGTTCGGCTGAAAAACTGTTTTTT. The rearrangement links TRBV14 to TRBJ1-4; D unclear. The V gene's germline CDR1 is SGHDN and CDR2 FVKESK. This CDR3 spans 17 amino acids. V was cut by 5 bases and J by 7 bases, with 23 bases left in between. The complete variable domain, with remaining parts taken from reference TRBV14 and TRBJ1-4, reads EAGVTQFPSHSVIEKGQTVTLRCDPISGHDNLYWYRRVMGKEIKFLLHFVKESKQDESGMPNNRFLAERTGGTYSTLKVQPAELEDSGVYFCASSKIPGSRSAEKLFFGSGTQLSVL.

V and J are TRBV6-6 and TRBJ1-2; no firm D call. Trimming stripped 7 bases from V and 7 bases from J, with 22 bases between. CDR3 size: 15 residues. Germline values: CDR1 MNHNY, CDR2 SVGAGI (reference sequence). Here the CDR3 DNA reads TGTGCCAGCACCCTATCGGGCTCAGATTCGCGTGGCTACACCTTC. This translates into CASTLSGSDSRGYTF.

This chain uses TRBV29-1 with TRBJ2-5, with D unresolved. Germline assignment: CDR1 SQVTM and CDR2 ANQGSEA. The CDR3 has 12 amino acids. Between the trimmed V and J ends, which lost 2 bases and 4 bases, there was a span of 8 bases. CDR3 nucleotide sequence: TGCAGCGTTGAAACAAGGGCAGAGACCCAGTACTTC. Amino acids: CSVETRAETQYF.